The entry below describes one T cell receptor (beta chain). This record comes from a study of T cell changes during pregnancy in multiple sclerosis. J gave up 4 bases and V 4 bases, and 10 bases lay outside the gene matches. CDR3 length equals 14 residues. Per the germline V gene, CDR1 is SQVTM and CDR2 is ANQGSEA. The table came from immunoSEQ multiplex PCR; TCRdb's copy has only in-frame clones and leaves some out. Here the sample spans 40,000 to 50,000 clones, under 95% being singletons. The chain recombines TRBV29-1 with TRBJ2-7; 7 nucleotides match TRBD2. This clonotype originated in a female donor with multiple sclerosis, enrolled in a pregnancy study. The specimen comprised CD4+ T cells from peripheral blood mononuclear cells, sampled in the third trimester of pregnancy. The CDR3 DNA is TGCAGCGTTGCAGTAAGCGGGGCCAAATACGAGCAGTACTTC. This encodes CSVAVSGAKYEQYF.